This T cell receptor beta chain was identified during a study of shared clonotypes between healthy human individuals. Overall study findings and caveats: Shared across a few donors were roughly 4.8% of the naive CD4 clonotypes.

CD4+ cells yielded CD45RA+ naive and CD45RA-negative memory subsets. Regarding this clone: Its antigen remains unidentified.

Repertoires were generated with immunoSEQ multiplex PCR, while TCRdb's copy carries only in-frame clones and drops some. The data show 1,400,000 or so clones, 98% seen once. The CDR3 is 16 residues long. Germline-derived CDR1 and CDR2 are SGHVS and FNYEAQ. V was shortened by 1 base and J by 0 bases, with 12 bases between the two germline ends. The clonotype comes from a man aged 30 to 39 in good health. The sample consisted of naive CD4+ T cells sorted from blood. Subset indicated: CD45RA+ positively selected. The rearrangement joins TRBV7-6 to TRBJ1-1; D is perhaps TRBD1 (5 bases). CDR3 in DNA: TGTGCCAGCAGCTTAGTTCAGGGCAGGATGAACACTGAAGCTTTCTTT. Its translation is CASSLVQGRMNTEAFF.